These T cell receptor beta chains were read from a single sample in a study of T cell changes during pregnancy in multiple sclerosis. The table came from immunoSEQ multiplex PCR; TCRdb's copy has only in-frame clones and leaves some out. The table has approximately 65,000 clones, 90% to 95% seen once. This sample comprised CD4+ T cells from peripheral blood mononuclear cells, obtained in the first trimester of pregnancy. All receptors derive from a female donor with multiple sclerosis, enrolled in a pregnancy study. Each CDR3 is given with its conserved first and last residue. The D gene is left open where the match is weak. Only some rows state a clone size, as once, few, many or a class for expanded clones.

j_call	clone_size	d_call	v_call	cdr3_nt	cdr3_aa
TRBJ1-4	NA	TRBD1	TRBV5-1	TGCGCCAGCAGCTTGACAGGGGTGTCGGGTGAAAAACTGTTTTTT	CASSLTGVSGEKLFF
TRBJ1-6	NA	NA	TRBV9	TGTGCCAGCAGCGTAGCCCCGGGGGGGGATAATTCACCCCTCCACTTT	CASSVAPGGDNSPLHF
TRBJ2-1	NA	TRBD1	TRBV2	TGTGCCAGCAGGGAGACAGGGGGGAATGAGCAGTTCTTC	CASRETGGNEQFF
TRBJ1-2	once	NA	TRBV6-5	TGTGCCAGCAGTTACCAGACGACAGGAGCGGTCTATGGCTACACCTTC	CASSYQTTGAVYGYTF
TRBJ2-5	NA	NA	TRBV7-2	TGTGCCAGCAGTACTAGGGCGGGTTCGGAGACCCAGTACTTC	CASSTRAGSETQYF
TRBJ1-2	NA	TRBD1	TRBV18	TGTGCCAGCTCACCAGGACAGGACAATGGCTACACCTTC	CASSPGQDNGYTF
TRBJ2-7	NA	NA	TRBV7-9	TGTGCCAGCAGCCAACAGGGAAAAATAAACGAGCAGTACTTC	CASSQQGKINEQYF
TRBJ1-1	few	NA	TRBV20-1	TGCAGTGCTCCAGACACTGAAGCTTTCTTT	CSAPDTEAFF
TRBJ1-2	once	NA	TRBV7-2	TGTGCCAGCAGCCAGATCCTCACAGGAACACTAAACTATGGCTACACCTTC	CASSQILTGTLNYGYTF
TRBJ2-7	NA	NA	TRBV4-2	TGTGCCAGCAGCCAACTCGCGGGGGCCCTCTCCTCCTACGAGCAGTACTTC	CASSQLAGALSSYEQYF
TRBJ2-1	NA	TRBD2	TRBV6-1	TGTGCCAGCAGTGAAGGACTAGCGGGGGGGTTCTACAATGAGCAGTTCTTC	CASSEGLAGGFYNEQFF
TRBJ1-5	NA	TRBD1	TRBV5-6	TGTGCCAGCAGCTGGACAGGGGGAACCCTCAATCAGCCCCAGCATTTT	CASSWTGGTLNQPQHF
TRBJ2-7	NA	NA	TRBV7-2	TGTGCCAGCAGCTTAGTTGCGCAGGCGGGCCACGAGCAGTACTTC	CASSLVAQAGHEQYF
TRBJ1-2	NA	NA	TRBV6-5	TGTGCCAGCAGTTGGCGGGAGAGTGCATATGGCTACACCTTC	CASSWRESAYGYTF
TRBJ1-2	once	TRBD1	TRBV7-8	TGTGCCAGCAGCGATCCCAGGACAGGATACAACTATGGCTACACCTTC	CASSDPRTGYNYGYTF
TRBJ1-2	NA	NA	TRBV7-8	TGTGCCAGCAGCTTAACCCTCCGGGCAGGAGGGTATGGCTACACCTTC	CASSLTLRAGGYGYTF
TRBJ1-1	NA	NA	TRBV15	TGTGCCACCAGCACACACCAAACAGGGAGCACTGAAGCTTTCTTT	CATSTHQTGSTEAFF
TRBJ2-3	NA	TRBD2	TRBV19	TGTGCCAGTAGTATAGGACGGGGGGGGACAGATACGCAGTATTTT	CASSIGRGGTDTQYF
TRBJ2-3	NA	TRBD2	TRBV19	TGTGCCAGTAGTACTATGGCGGGGGCAGATACGCAGTATTTT	CASSTMAGADTQYF
TRBJ2-7	once	NA	TRBV4-1	TGCGCCAGCAGCCAGATCGACACTAGCTCCTACGAGCAGTACTTC	CASSQIDTSSYEQYF